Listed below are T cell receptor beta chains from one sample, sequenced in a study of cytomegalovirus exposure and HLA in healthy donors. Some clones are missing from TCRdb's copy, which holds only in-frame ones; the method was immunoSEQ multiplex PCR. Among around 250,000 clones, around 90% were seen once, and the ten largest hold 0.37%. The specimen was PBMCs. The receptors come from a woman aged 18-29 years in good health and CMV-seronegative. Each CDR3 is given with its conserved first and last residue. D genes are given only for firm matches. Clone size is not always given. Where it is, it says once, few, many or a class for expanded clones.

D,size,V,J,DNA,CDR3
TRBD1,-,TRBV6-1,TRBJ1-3,TGTGCCAGCAGAGAATGGATCACAGGGGGCGGAAACACCATATATTTT,CASREWITGGGNTIYF
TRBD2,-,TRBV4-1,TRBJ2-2,TGCGCCAGCAGCCAAGACAGAAGCGGGGCTTCGAACACCGGGGAGCTGTTTTTT,CASSQDRSGASNTGELFF
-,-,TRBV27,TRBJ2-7,TGTGCCAGCAGACTAGGGGGGGCGCTAACCTACGAGCAGTACTTC,CASRLGGALTYEQYF
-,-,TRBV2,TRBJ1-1,TGTGCCAGCAGCCGGGACCAGGGGACTGAAGCTTTCTTT,CASSRDQGTEAFF
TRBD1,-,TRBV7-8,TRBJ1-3,TGTGCCAGCAGCCTAAGTCAGGGGGAGTCTGGAAACACCATATATTTT,CASSLSQGESGNTIYF
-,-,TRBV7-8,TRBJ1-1,TGTGCCAGCAGCTTAGTGGGGGGTAACACTGAAGCTTTCTTT,CASSLVGGNTEAFF
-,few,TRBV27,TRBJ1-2,TGTGCCAGCATGACAGCCGATGGCTACACCTTC,CASMTADGYTF
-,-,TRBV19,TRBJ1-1,TGTGCCAGTATCGGGGGGCCGGTTGAAGCTTTCTTT,CASIGGPVEAFF
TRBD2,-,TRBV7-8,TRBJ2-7,TGTGCCAGCAGCTTAACCGGGACTAGCGCCTCCTACGAGCAGTACTTC,CASSLTGTSASYEQYF
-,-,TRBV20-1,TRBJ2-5,TGCAGTGCTATGGAGAAGACCCAGTACTTC,CSAMEKTQYF
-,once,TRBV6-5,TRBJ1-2,TGTGCCAGCAGTCTACAGTTGGGCTATGGCTACACCTTC,CASSLQLGYGYTF
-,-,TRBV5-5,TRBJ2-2,TGTGCCAGCAGCTTCACCGGGGCGCGGGGGAACACCGGGGAGCTGTTTTTT,CASSFTGARGNTGELFF
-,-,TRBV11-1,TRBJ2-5,TGTGCCAGCAGCTTAGCCTCATCAAGCGGGTACCAAGAGACCCAGTACTTC,CASSLASSSGYQETQYF
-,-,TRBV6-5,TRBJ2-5,TGTGCCAGCAGCCCCGGGACTCAGACCGGAGAGACCCAGTACTTC,CASSPGTQTGETQYF
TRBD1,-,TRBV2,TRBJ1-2,TGTGCCAGGGGACAGGGACATGGCTACACCTTC,CARGQGHGYTF
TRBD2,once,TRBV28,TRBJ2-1,TGTGCCAGCCTGAGCGGGGGGCTATACAATGAGCAGTTCTTC,CASLSGGLYNEQFF
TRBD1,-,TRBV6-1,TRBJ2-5,TGTGCCAGCAGTGAAGCGCTTCGGGGAAGGGGGCGACGAGAGACCCAGTACTTC,CASSEALRGRGRRETQYF
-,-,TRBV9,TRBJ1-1,TGTGCCAGCAGCGTAGGTGGCAGGATGAACACTGAAGCTTTCTTT,CASSVGGRMNTEAFF
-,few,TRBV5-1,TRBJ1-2,TGCGCCAGCAGCCTACGGACAGTTGGTGGCTACACCTTC,CASSLRTVGGYTF
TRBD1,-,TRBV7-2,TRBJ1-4,TGTGCCAGCAGCTTAGGGACAGGGAATGAAAAACTGTTTTTT,CASSLGTGNEKLFF
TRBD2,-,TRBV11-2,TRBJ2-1,TGTGCCAGCAGCTCGACTAGCGGGGGATTAGTGGATGAGCAGTTCTTC,CASSSTSGGLVDEQFF
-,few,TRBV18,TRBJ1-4,TGTGCCAGCTCTCGGGATAACAGGGAACGTGAAAAACTGTTTTTT,CASSRDNREREKLFF
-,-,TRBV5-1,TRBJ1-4,TGCGCCAGCAGCTCCGTCACAGGGCGGGAGGAAAAACTGTTTTTT,CASSSVTGREEKLFF
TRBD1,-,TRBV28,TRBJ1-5,TGTGCCAGCAGTTTGGGACAGGCGGGGTATCAGCCCCAGCATTTT,CASSLGQAGYQPQHF
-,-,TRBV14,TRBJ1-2,TGTGCCAGCAGCCAAGGCGTGGAGCGAAACTATGGCTACACCTTC,CASSQGVERNYGYTF
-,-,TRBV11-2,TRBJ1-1,TGTGCCAGCAGCTTGACGGAGGAGAGACTGAACACTGAAGCTTTCTTT,CASSLTEERLNTEAFF
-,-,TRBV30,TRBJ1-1,TGTGCCTGGAGAAGCAGGGCCCTTTGGGCTTTCTTT,CAWRSRALWAFF
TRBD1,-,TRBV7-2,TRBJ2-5,TGTGCCAGCAGCTCCGACAGGGTCGGAGAGACCCAGTACTTC,CASSSDRVGETQYF
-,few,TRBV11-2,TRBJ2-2,TGTGCCAGCAGCTTAGGGGGCGGTCGAACCGGGGAGCTGTTTTTT,CASSLGGGRTGELFF
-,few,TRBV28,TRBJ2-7,TGTGCCAGCACAGTGACAGGCCGCTCCTACGAGCAGTACTTC,CASTVTGRSYEQYF
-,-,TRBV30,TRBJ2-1,TGTGCCTGGAGTGAGGCGGGGCGATACAATGAGCAGTTCTTC,CAWSEAGRYNEQFF
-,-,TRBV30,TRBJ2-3,TGTGCCTGGAGTGTACTAGGGCTGGGGACAGATACGCAGTATTTT,CAWSVLGLGTDTQYF
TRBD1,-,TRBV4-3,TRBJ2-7,TGCGCCAGCAGCCAAGATCCGTCGGGGACAGGGGGGGAGCAGTACTTC,CASSQDPSGTGGEQYF
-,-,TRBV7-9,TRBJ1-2,TGTGCCAGCAGCTTTGAGACAAGCGGCTACACCTTC,CASSFETSGYTF
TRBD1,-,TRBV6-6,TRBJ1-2,TGTGCCAGCAGTTACCGTCGTCCAGGGGGCGACTATGGCTACACCTTC,CASSYRRPGGDYGYTF
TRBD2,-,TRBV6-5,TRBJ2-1,TGTGCCAGCAGGTACAGCGGGGGGCGCAATGAGCAGTTCTTC,CASRYSGGRNEQFF
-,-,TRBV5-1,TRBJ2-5,TGCGCCAGCAGCTTGCGCCCCCAGGGGTTCGAGACCCAGTACTTC,CASSLRPQGFETQYF
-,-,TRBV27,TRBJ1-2,TGTGCCAGCACCGACCATCAGGGGTACGGCTACACCTTC,CASTDHQGYGYTF
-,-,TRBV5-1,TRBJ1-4,TGCGCCAGCAGCTCGCGCCCGGGTCTTAATGAAAAACTGTTTTTT,CASSSRPGLNEKLFF
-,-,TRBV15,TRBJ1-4,TGTGCCACCAGCAGTTCGGGATGGGGTTTTGATGAAAAACTGTTTTTT,CATSSSGWGFDEKLFF
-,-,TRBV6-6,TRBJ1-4,TGTGCCAGCAGCCCCAGGGTCGGTGAAAAACTGTTTTTT,CASSPRVGEKLFF
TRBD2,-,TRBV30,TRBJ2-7,TGTGCCTGGACAATAGCGGGGGGATCCTACGAGCAGTACTTC,CAWTIAGGSYEQYF
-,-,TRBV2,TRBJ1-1,TGTGCCAGCAGTGATCGCCGGAGGGGTACTGAAGCTTTCTTT,CASSDRRRGTEAFF
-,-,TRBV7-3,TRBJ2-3,TGTGCCAGCAGCTGGGGCGGGACTCGCACAGATACGCAGTATTTT,CASSWGGTRTDTQYF
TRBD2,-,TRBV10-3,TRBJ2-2,TGTGCCATCAGTGACGCCTCGGGACTAGCGGGCGCCGCGAACACCGGGGAGCTGTTTTTT,CAISDASGLAGAANTGELFF
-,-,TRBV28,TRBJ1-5,TGTGCCAGCAGCGATACCAGGGGACGGTTGAATCAGCCCCAGCATTTT,CASSDTRGRLNQPQHF
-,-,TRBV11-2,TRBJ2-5,TGTGCCAGCACCCAAACGGGAGAGACCCAGTACTTC,CASTQTGETQYF
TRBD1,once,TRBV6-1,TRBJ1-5,TGTGCCAGCAGTGATCTAGAACAGGGGATTAGCAATCAGCCCCAGCATTTT,CASSDLEQGISNQPQHF
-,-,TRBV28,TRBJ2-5,TGTGCCAGCAGTTTACCCATCAGGGAGACCCAGTACTTC,CASSLPIRETQYF
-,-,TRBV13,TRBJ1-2,TGTGCCAGCAGCCCTGGAGGCGTAGAGGGCTACACCTTC,CASSPGGVEGYTF
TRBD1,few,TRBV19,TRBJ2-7,TGTGCCAGTAGTAGGGACAGGGTCAACGAGCAGTACTTC,CASSRDRVNEQYF
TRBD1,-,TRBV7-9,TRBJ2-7,TGTGCCAGCAACGGACAGGGCGACGAGCAGTACTTC,CASNGQGDEQYF
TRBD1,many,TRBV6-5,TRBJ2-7,TGTGCCAGCAGTTACTCGAACCCCGGGACAGGGGGCGAGCAGTACTTC,CASSYSNPGTGGEQYF
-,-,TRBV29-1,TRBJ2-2,TGCAGCGTTGAAGAGGTACAGGGGAACACCGGGGAGCTGTTTTTT,CSVEEVQGNTGELFF
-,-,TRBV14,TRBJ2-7,TGTGCCAGCAGCCAATTTCGGACGACTACCTACGAGCAGTACTTC,CASSQFRTTTYEQYF